The 23 T cell receptor beta chains reported below all come from one sample, sequenced in a study of cytomegalovirus exposure and HLA in healthy donors. The PCR used 60 Vbeta and 13 Jbeta primers. The table came from immunoSEQ multiplex PCR; TCRdb's copy has only in-frame clones and leaves some out. This sample carries about 200,000 clones, approximately 80% of them seen once, and the ten largest clones take 2.9%. Sequencing was done on a sample of PBMCs. Receptors were obtained from a man aged 25 to 40 in good health and CMV-seronegative.

The chain uses TRBV2 and TRBJ2-2; TRBD2 aligns across 7 bases. The CDR3 sequence is 14 residues long. Germline CDR1 is SNHLY and CDR2 is FYNNEI. V shed 7 bases and J 0 bases; nucleotides not matched to a gene: 2. In nucleotides, the CDR3 is TGTGCCAGCAAGCGGGGTTCGAACACCGGGGAGCTGTTTTTT. Amino acids: CASKRGSNTGELFF. Complete variable domain (other parts from reference TRBV2 and TRBJ2-2): EPEVTQTPSHQVTQMGQEVILRCVPISNHLYFYWYRQILGQKVEFLVSFYNNEISEKSEIFDDQFSVERPDGSNFTLKIRSTKLEDSAMYFCASKRGSNTGELFFGEGSRLTVL.

The genes are TRBV9 and TRBJ2-3; 8 nucleotides agree with TRBD1. The J segment lost 0 bases and the V segment lost 0 bases, leaving 6 bases of the junction unmatched. Looked up from germline, CDR1 is SGDLS and CDR2 is YYNGEE. The CDR3 is made up of 17 amino acids. CDR3: CASSVVAGGFSTDTQYF. CDR3 bases: TGTGCCAGCAGCGTAGTGGCAGGGGGCTTTAGCACAGATACGCAGTATTTT.

V usage is TRBV4-3 and J usage is TRBJ1-1; 9 bases map to TRBD1. Germline CDR1 reads LGHNA; CDR2 reads YSLEER. CDR3 length: 17 residues. The junction had 9 bases not matched to a gene; V was cut back by 3 bases and J by 1 base. The CDR3 nucleotides read TGCGCCAGCAGCCACCTGGGACAGGGCGGCGCGAACACTGAAGCTTTCTTT. It specifies CASSHLGQGGANTEAFF.

The rearrangement uses TRBV25-1 and TRBJ2-1; 8 bases line up with TRBD2. V was pared by 7 bases and J by 1 base, with 15 bases of the junction left unmatched. Germline lookup yields CDR1 MGHDK and CDR2 SYGVNS. CDR3 length: 18 residues. The CDR3 DNA reads TGTGCCAGCAAGGCGGGGGGCCACCCCCCCCAATCCTACAATGAGCAGTTCTTC. It encodes CASKAGGHPPQSYNEQFF.

Written as DNA, the CDR3 is TGTGCCACCCACCGAAACCCCGGGGTACAAGAGACCCAGTACTTC. Translating it yields CATHRNPGVQETQYF. The chain joins TRBV11-2 to TRBJ2-5; D may be TRBD2 (5 bases). There are 15 residues in the CDR3. Germline V gene lookup returns CDR1 SGHAT and CDR2 FQNNGV. Trimming cost V 10 bases and J 2 bases, with 20 bases left between them.

The rearrangement links TRBV29-1 to TRBJ1-1, with D maybe TRBD1 (6 bases). The germline V gene encodes CDR1 SQVTM and CDR2 ANQGSEA. This CDR3 is built from 14 residues. V lost 4 bases to trimming and J lost 0 bases, with 12 bases between them. The CDR3 sequence: CSVVGAGVNTEAFF. DNA of the CDR3: TGCAGCGTTGTGGGGGCCGGGGTGAACACTGAAGCTTTCTTT.

The gene calls are TRBV29-1 and TRBJ2-7, with 10 bases fitting TRBD1. The germline V gene has CDR1 SQVTM and CDR2 ANQGSEA. V shed 4 bases and J 6 bases; nucleotides not matched to a gene: 6. The CDR3 contains 13 residues. Written as DNA, the CDR3 is TGCAGCGTTGTTATGACAGGGGGCGTCGAGCAGTACTTC. Its translation: CSVVMTGGVEQYF.

In this sample, this clone turned up once. The rearrangement joins TRBV18 to TRBJ2-7, with 7 bases that match TRBD1. CDR1 KGHSH and CDR2 LQKENI come from the germline V gene. This CDR3 is built from 13 residues. V lost 6 bases, J lost 4 bases, and 6 bases stayed unmatched. CDR3 sequence (DNA): TGTGCCAGCTCCCCGGGACAGCCGTACGAGCAGTACTTC. This translates into CASSPGQPYEQYF.

For this clone: Distinct nucleotide sequences in the sample also encode this CDR3. This chain connects TRBV27 to TRBJ1-1; weak D call: TRBD1 (5 bases). The CDR3 has 13 amino acids. Germline CDR1 MNHEY, CDR2 SMNVEV (reference sequence). V gave up 8 bases and J gave up 1 base, with 11 bases separating them. DNA for the CDR3: TGTGCCAGCTCCCTGGGGGGGAACACTGAAGCTTTCTTT. Protein product: CASSLGGNTEAFF.

The chain couples TRBV6-6 to TRBJ2-5; 14 bases fit TRBD2. CDR3 length equals 16 residues. From germline, CDR1 is MNHNY and CDR2 SVGAGI (reference sequence). V dropped 4 bases and J dropped 1; count of bases not matched to a gene: 2. CDR3 sequence (DNA): TGTGCCAGCAGTTTCGGGACTAGCGGGGGCCAAGAGACCCAGTACTTC. Its translation: CASSFGTSGGQETQYF.

The gene calls are TRBV6-4 and TRBJ1-5; D gene uncertain. Germline V gene lookup returns CDR1 MRHNA and CDR2 SNTAGT. This CDR3 has 15 amino acids. Trimming removed 0 bases from V and 0 bases from J, with 6 bases in between. The CDR3 sequence: CASSDSHVSNQPQHF. Written as DNA, the CDR3 is TGTGCCAGCAGTGACTCACATGTTAGCAATCAGCCCCAGCATTTT.

The V call is TRBV9, the J call TRBJ2-1; 8 bases are shared with TRBD2. The germline CDR1 and CDR2 sequences are SGDLS and YYNGEE. J was trimmed by 7 bases and V by 0 bases; bases with no gene match: 9. The CDR3 spans 16 residues. The CDR3 bases are TGTGCCAGCAGCGTAGATCCCGGGGGGGCGACTAATGAGCAGTTCTTC. Its protein product is CASSVDPGGATNEQFF.

This clone was detected a few times. The junction and the germline gene differ at one end; a read error may be behind it. The chain combines TRBV6-5 with TRBJ1-1; D not certain. The CDR3 sequence is 15 residues long. Germline V gives CDR1 MNHEY, CDR2 SVGAGI. The CDR3 spells CASSYAWTLNTEAYF. DNA for the CDR3: TGTGCCAGCAGTTACGCATGGACTCTGAACACTGAAGCTTACTTT.

CDR3 in amino acids: CASSLGQETNYGYTF. The CDR3 region has the DNA TGTGCCAGCAGCTTGGGGCAGGAAACTAACTATGGCTACACCTTC. The J gene is TRBJ1-2, the V gene TRBV7-8, with D possibly being TRBD1 (5 bases). The germline V gene encodes CDR1 SGHVS and CDR2 FQNEAQ. Trimming stripped 3 bases from V and 0 bases from J, with 11 bases between. CDR3 size: 15 residues.

This clone turned up a few times. The chain uses TRBV7-2 and TRBJ2-5; 7 bases agree with TRBD1. From germline, CDR1 is SGHTA and CDR2 FQGNSA. J gave up 7 bases and V 6 bases, and 11 bases lay outside the gene matches. CDR3 length: 14 amino acids. The CDR3 DNA is TGTGCCAGCAGTAAAGCGACAGGGAGCGGGACCCAGTACTTC. As protein: CASSKATGSGTQYF.

In this sample, this clone turned up once. V and J are TRBV5-4 and TRBJ2-5, with D unresolved. The CDR3 has 12 residues. CDR1 and CDR2 from the germline V gene are SGHNT and YYREEE (reference sequence). V dropped 4 bases and J dropped 7 bases, with 11 bases sitting between them. The CDR3 DNA is TGTGCCAGCAGCCGAGAAGTTGGGACCCAGTACTTC. Amino acids: CASSREVGTQYF.

This clone has a handful of counts. V and J are TRBV28 and TRBJ2-1; no clear D gene. The CDR3 consists of 12 residues. V lost 7 bases and J 9 bases, leaving 13 bases between the germline ends. Per germline, CDR1 MDHEN and CDR2 SYDVKM. The DNA for the CDR3 is TGTGCCAGCAAACTACCCTCCAGTGAGCAGTTCTTC. Its translation is CASKLPSSEQFF.

For this clone: The junction departs from germline at one end; a sequencing error may be responsible. The chain carries TRBV5-1 and TRBJ2-6, with D perhaps TRBD1 (5 bases). The germline CDR1 and CDR2 sequences are SGHRS and YFSETQ. CDR3 length: 15 amino acids. Written as DNA, the CDR3 is TGCGCCAGCAGCTTGGCGGAGACTGGGGCCAGCGTCCTGACTTTC. This encodes CASSLAETGASVLTF.

The V gene is TRBV27, the J gene TRBJ1-1; a weak D match, TRBD1 (6 bases). Trimming took off 8 bases at V and 3 bases at J, with 19 bases between the two ends. Germline assignment: CDR1 MNHEY and CDR2 SMNVEV (reference sequence). The CDR3 is 15 amino acids. CDR3 loop: CASLVGTQGDTEAFF. CDR3 nucleotides: TGTGCCAGCCTAGTCGGGACACAAGGGGACACTGAAGCTTTCTTT.

This clone was detected only a few times. CDR3 sequence (DNA): TGTGCCAGCAGCCGGACAGGGGGGAATGAAAAACTGTTTTTT. As protein: CASSRTGGNEKLFF. The chain combines TRBV5-6 with TRBJ1-4; 10 positions agree with TRBD1. The CDR3 has 14 residues. CDR1 and CDR2 from the germline V gene are SGHDT and YYEEEE. V lost 4 bases and J lost 5; bases outside the gene matches: 2.

The chain joins TRBV27 to TRBJ1-2; 8 bases agree with TRBD1. The V and J ends lost 5 bases and 6 bases, in that order; junction bases with no gene match: 8. The CDR3 is made up of 14 amino acids. The V gene's germline CDR1 is MNHEY and CDR2 SMNVEV (reference sequence). This chain's CDR3 is CASSVKDRANGYTF. CDR3 nucleotides: TGTGCCAGCAGTGTAAAGGACAGGGCGAATGGCTACACCTTC.

The chain has TRBV28 and TRBJ1-6; 8 bases line up with TRBD1. The CDR3 consists of 14 residues. The germline gives CDR1 MDHEN, CDR2 SYDVKM. Germline trimming cut 5 bases from V and 9 bases from J; bases unmatched to any gene: 6. The CDR3 DNA reads TGTGCCAGCAGTCACGGACAGGGCGGTTCACCCCTCCACTTT. Protein sequence: CASSHGQGGSPLHF.

J is TRBJ1-2 and V is TRBV5-4; 7 bases match TRBD1. The trim removed 4 bases at V and 3 bases at J, leaving 3 bases unmatched. There are 13 residues in the CDR3. In germline, CDR1 is SGHNT, CDR2 YYREEE (reference sequence). The DNA of the CDR3 is TGTGCCAGCAGCGGGGACAGTCACTATGGCTACACCTTC. As protein: CASSGDSHYGYTF.